Described below is a single T cell receptor (beta chain) sequence and its context. Its antigen is unknown. Per-base qualities were not stored, and no clone one base away is much larger. The record originates from a study of shared clonotypes between healthy human individuals (dated by TCRdb to the early 2020s). For context, the study as a whole: Three men and a couple of women, aged 18 to 49 years, made up the cohort. For each donor, CD4 naive and CD4 memory were each run on three plates, CD8 naive on two plates, and CD8 memory on one plate. The study deeply sequenced blood TCR repertoires of five healthy adults to estimate repertoire size and the extent of clonotype sharing between individuals. Libraries were prepared and TCR repertoires were sequenced by different laboratories using diverse techniques, in order to increase sequencing depth and limit assay-specific biases. Leukapheresis yielded between about 0.94 and 9.5 billion PBMCs per donor. The study at large found these results: Even with the large sequencing depth, rarefaction of the sorted-subset datasets indicated that sequencing was incomplete. Sampling was restricted to blood, and TCR repertoires in tissue are likely to differ from TCR repertoires in blood. Pairwise subsampling indicated that sequencing depth was expected to affect the degree of clonotype sharing among donors. Compared with non-shared clonotypes, the clonotypes found in all four sorted-subset donors had higher generation probabilities. Sharing across a few donors was observed for approximately 4.6% of naive CD4, over 3% of naive CD8, 2% to 2.5% of memory CD4, and roughly 0.4% of memory CD8 clonotypes. Because the study included a small number of donors, the genetic and exposure-history diversity represented was limited. Larger estimated clonotype richness was generally found for naive subsets than for memory subsets.

The donors were healthy, HIV-negative adults with no recently reported acute infections or vaccinations. Only Caucasian adults living in Nashville, Tennessee, USA were represented among the donors. CD4+ T cells were enriched by magnetic negative selection; naive cells were then positively selected on CD45RA, and the negative fraction formed the memory subset. After blood collection by leukapheresis, PBMCs were isolated using Ficoll-Histopaque density gradient centrifugation and then cryopreserved in the vapor phase of liquid nitrogen. Purity and quantity of every magnetically sorted T cell population were checked by analytical flow cytometry. Each sorted fraction had its genomic DNA isolated and then quantified by UV absorbance on a Nanodrop 2000c. Spanning cysteine to phenylalanine, the CDR3 consists of 12 amino acids. Here the CDR3 DNA is all that survives: 36 bases in frame from base 1. The trim is 7 bases for V and 2 bases for J, with a gap of 9 bases between the germline ends. CDR1 MNHGY and CDR2 SVAAGI were looked up in the germline V gene.

Using the deep immunoSEQ assay, TCR CDR3 regions were amplified from genomic DNA by multiplex PCR. Extracted genomic DNA from each cell subset was spread evenly across all wells of several immunoSEQ 96-well plates, with each plate serving as a replicate. For sorted subsets, about 200 ng genomic DNA, equal to 30,000 to 35,000 T cell genomes, was loaded into each replicate PCR. The purified libraries were quantified using a Qubit 3.0 fluorometer, sized with a Bioanalyzer 2100, and then quantified again using the KAPA Library Quantification kit. Every immunoSEQ 96-well plate was sequenced on a dedicated single-read 150-cycle Illumina NextSeq 550 flow cell. Under the source paper's analysis protocol: Because only junctional sequences without quality scores were contained in the immunoSEQ output, filtering matching that applied to full-length reads could not be performed. Sequences were annotated with PyIR, a Python wrapper for IgBLAST v1.9, and V/J genes and CDR3 were assigned using IMGT germline references. Reads were filtered out if the reads had weak V/J assignments (E-value above 1e-6), no CDR3, stop codons, out-of-frame junctions, or ambiguous translated residues. V3J clonotypes were defined as sequences sharing the same inferred V gene, J gene, and CDR3 amino acid sequence. To compute the percentage overlap between repertoires, the number of shared unique clonotypes was divided by the size of the smaller repertoire. Repertoire richness was assessed with RTK rarefaction, the Chao1 estimator, and Recon v2.1 estimates of unobserved clonotypes. Generation probabilities for all TCRbeta clonotypes obtained by the gDNA method from a handful of donors were computed using OLGA. Sourced from immuneACCESS, this table was stored by TCRdb with only in-frame sequences that have V and J called. A share of the clones is absent; for the studies checked, an unresolved V gene accounts for under half, and the remainder has no known explanation. From that table come the V and J calls and clone size; the DNA was used to work out D and trimming. Recorded for this sample are about 2,500,000 clones; approximately 92% of them occurred a single time. The ten biggest clones cover 0.11% to 0.15% of the sample.

Recombination joined TRBV6-9 with TRBJ2-7; there is no confident call for the D gene. The sample taken for sequencing was naive CD4+ T cells sorted from blood. The cell subset or site label on this specimen signifies: CD45RA+ positively selected. The sequence was obtained from a man in his late teens or twenties in good health. This receptor carries the CDR3 CASTPRTYEQYF. The DNA is as follows: TGTGCCAGCACCCCAAGGACCTACGAGCAGTACTTC.